This T cell receptor beta chain was identified during a study of healthy donors' naive CD4 and CD8 T cells. Between the trimmed V and J ends, which lost 3 bases and 5 bases, there was a span of 10 bases. The V gene's germline CDR1 is LNHDA and CDR2 SQIVND (reference sequence). The length of the CDR3 is 13 residues. Naive CD4+ cells were sorted as CD4+CD8-CD45RO-CD45RA+; naive CD8+ as CD8+CD4-CD45RA+CD27bright. This clonotype came up once. TCR libraries were built from approximately 0.55 ug of total RNA by linear amplification. TCRdb independently ran MiXCR on the reads; one entry per CDR3 protein. Of roughly 200,000 distinct CDR3 sequences listed, over 60% are singletons.

V is TRBV19 and J is TRBJ2-5, with D possibly being TRBD1 or TRBD2 (5 bases each). The sequencing input was naive CD4+ and CD8+ T cells sorted from blood, pooled from several donors. The receptor's source is a pool of human donors in good health; the sample pools cells from several healthy donors. Here the CDR3 reads CASSIEGWETQYF. In DNA form, the CDR3 reads TGTGCCAGTAGTATTGAGGGGTGGGAGACCCAGTACTTC.